The 26 T cell receptor beta chains reported below all come from one sample, sequenced in a study of shared clonotypes between healthy human individuals. The assay was immunoSEQ multiplex PCR, and TCRdb's table has in-frame clones only and misses some. The sample consists of some 2,100,000 clones, approximately 94% of them appearing once. The sequenced sample consisted of naive CD4+ T cells sorted from blood. The subset denotes: CD45RA+ positively selected. These receptors originate from a young man in good health.

Of note for this clone: The same CDR3 also results from other DNA sequences found in this sample. The chain recombines TRBV6-5 with TRBJ1-4; D call uncertain. The CDR3 has 14 residues. V was cut by 5 bases and J by 0 bases, with 7 bases left in between. CDR1 is MNHEY, CDR2 SVGAGI, per germline. The chain's CDR3 is CASSPSATNEKLFF. The DNA of the CDR3 is TGTGCCAGCAGTCCATCGGCAACTAATGAAAAACTGTTTTTT.

A few counts support this clone. V and J are TRBV19 and TRBJ2-2; no clear D. Germline assignment: CDR1 LNHDA and CDR2 SQIVND (reference sequence). Trimming took 4 bases from V and 4 from J, leaving 1 base between them. The CDR3 is 11 amino acids. CDR3 bases: TGTGCCAGTAGTAGCACCGGGGAGCTGTTTTTT. Encoded protein: CASSSTGELFF.

V is TRBV6-1 and J is TRBJ1-3, with D unresolved. V shed 9 bases and J shed 0 bases, with 6 bases lying between them. Germline V lookup: CDR1 MNHNS, CDR2 SASEGT. CDR3 length: 12 amino acids. The CDR3 DNA reads as TGTGCCAGTCAACGCTCTGGAAACACCATATATTTT. It is translated as CASQRSGNTIYF.

Concerning this clone: Within the sample, other DNA sequences also encode this same CDR3. The chain recombines TRBV28 with TRBJ2-1, with TRBD2 matching over 11 bases. Per germline, CDR1 MDHEN and CDR2 SYDVKM. With V trimmed by 5 bases and J by 2 bases, 5 bases remained unmatched. The CDR3 runs to 16 residues. This CDR3 is CASSPRLAGPYNEQFF. The CDR3 bases are TGTGCCAGCAGTCCGCGACTAGCGGGACCCTACAATGAGCAGTTCTTC.

The V and J genes are TRBV6-6 and TRBJ1-1; no clear D. The CDR3 is 12 amino acids. The germline V and J ends were trimmed by 6 bases and 3 bases, with 8 bases remaining between them. The germline gives CDR1 MNHNY, CDR2 SVGAGI (reference sequence). CDR3 DNA: TGTGCCAGCAGAGTGGTGGACACTGAAGCTTTCTTT. This gives the protein CASRVVDTEAFF.

This rearrangement joins TRBV4-3 to TRBJ1-5, with unresolved D. The germline CDR1 and CDR2 sequences are LGHNA and YSLEER. The CDR3 is 13 residues long. The V and J ends lost 0 bases and 6 bases respectively, with 6 bases between them. CDR3 in DNA: TGCGCCAGCAGCCAAGAGACTGCTCAGCCCCAGCATTTT. It is translated as CASSQETAQPQHF.

V gene TRBV28 combines with J gene TRBJ2-2, with D possibly being TRBD1 (6 bases). Trimming removed 3 bases from V and 9 bases from J, with 14 bases in between. This CDR3 has 14 residues. Germline V gene data show CDR1 as MDHEN and CDR2 as SYDVKM. CDR3 in amino acids: CASSFGGRVRELFF. Here the CDR3 DNA reads TGTGCCAGCAGTTTTGGGGGCCGAGTCCGGGAGCTGTTTTTT.

The rearrangement links TRBV19 to TRBJ1-5, with D perhaps matching TRBD1 (6 bases). Germline CDR1 reads LNHDA; CDR2 reads SQIVND (reference sequence). The CDR3 runs 15 residues. V lost 0 bases and J 6 bases, leaving 12 bases between the germline ends. The CDR3 DNA follows: TGTGCCAGTAGTATAGACAGGGGCTTAACTCAGCCCCAGCATTTT. It translates to CASSIDRGLTQPQHF.

This rearrangement joins TRBV2 to TRBJ2-2; D ambiguous. The CDR3 is 14 residues long. Germline V gene lookup returns CDR1 SNHLY and CDR2 FYNNEI. V dropped 1 base and J dropped 6 bases, with 9 bases sitting between them. The CDR3: CASSEVNSAGELFF. CDR3 sequence (DNA): TGTGCCAGCAGTGAAGTGAACAGCGCCGGGGAGCTGTTTTTT.

J is TRBJ2-7 and V is TRBV5-1; TRBD1 aligns across 8 bases. The CDR3 sequence is 12 residues long. The germline CDR1 and CDR2 sequences are SGHRS and YFSETQ. The junction had 4 bases not matched to a gene; V was cut back by 4 bases and J by 7 bases. CDR3 DNA sequence: TGCGCCAGCAGCCTGAGACAGGGGGAGCAGTACTTC. Translation: CASSLRQGEQYF.

The chain has TRBV27 and TRBJ2-1; a weak D match, TRBD2 (5 bases). Trimming removed 5 bases at V and 0 bases at J, with 14 bases between. The CDR3 totals 16 residues. In germline, CDR1 is MNHEY, CDR2 SMNVEV (reference sequence). This CDR3 is CASSRRLGDSYNEQFF. CDR3 DNA sequence: TGTGCCAGCAGTCGTCGCCTGGGAGACTCCTACAATGAGCAGTTCTTC.

The chain is built from TRBV6-1 and TRBJ2-3; D is uncertain. V was pared by 3 bases and J by 3 bases, with 7 bases between. The germline V gene has CDR1 MNHNS and CDR2 SASEGT. The CDR3 is made up of 13 amino acids. The CDR3 coding sequence is TGTGCCAGCAGTGACGCTTGGACAGATACGCAGTATTTT. It codes for CASSDAWTDTQYF.

DNA of the CDR3: TGTGCCACCAGCAGGACCCCCGGGAGTATAGCCCACGAGCAGTACTTC. Translated: CATSRTPGSIAHEQYF. The rearrangement joins TRBV15 to TRBJ2-7; D possibly corresponds to TRBD2 (6 bases). Per germline, CDR1 LNHNV and CDR2 YYDKDF (reference sequence). Trimming shortened V by 3 bases and J by 5 bases, and 20 bases separated the two germline ends. The CDR3 runs to 16 residues.

The chain joins TRBV7-6 to TRBJ2-5; no clear D. The CDR3 has 13 amino acids. Germline V gene sequence: CDR1 SGHVS, CDR2 FNYEAQ. V shed 2 bases and J shed 6 bases, with 10 bases lying between them. The CDR3 region is CASSLSITKTQYF. CDR3 nucleotides: TGTGCCAGCAGCTTATCGATCACTAAGACCCAGTACTTC.

The table lists this clone with a few counts. The rearrangement links TRBV7-9 to TRBJ1-1; a possible D gene is TRBD1 (6 bases). CDR3 length equals 15 residues. Germline values: CDR1 SEHNR, CDR2 FQNEAQ (reference sequence). Trimming left V 5 bases short and J 0 bases short, with 13 bases between. The CDR3 loop reads CASSKTGTMNTEAFF. In DNA, the CDR3 is TGTGCCAGCAGCAAAACCGGGACAATGAACACTGAAGCTTTCTTT.

This rearrangement joins TRBV15 to TRBJ2-7; 8 bases line up with TRBD1. The J segment lost 0 bases and the V segment lost 3 bases, leaving 16 bases of the junction unmatched. The CDR3 consists of 19 residues. Germline values: CDR1 LNHNV, CDR2 YYDKDF (reference sequence). In DNA form, the CDR3 reads TGTGCCACCAGCAGGGCCCCGGGACAGGCTCGTCGAAGCTCCTACGAGCAGTACTTC. Amino acids: CATSRAPGQARRSSYEQYF.

On this clone: At the DNA level, this CDR3 is encoded by other sequences in the same sample as well. The chain carries TRBV9 and TRBJ2-1; 11 bases are shared with TRBD2. Germline V lookup: CDR1 SGDLS, CDR2 YYNGEE. Trimming at V came to 3 bases and at J to 4 bases, leaving 3 bases not matched to a gene. CDR3 length equals 15 residues. CDR3 nucleotides: TGTGCCAGCAGCGCCACTAGCGGGAGTTACAATGAGCAGTTCTTC. It encodes CASSATSGSYNEQFF.

On this clone itself: This CDR3 is also generated by other DNA sequences in the sample. The V gene is TRBV4-1, the J gene TRBJ2-7; maybe TRBD1 (5 bases). The V gene's germline CDR1 is MGHRA and CDR2 YSYEKL. The CDR3 has 15 amino acids. The germline V and J ends were trimmed by 0 bases and 1 base, with 10 bases remaining between them. CDR3 DNA sequence: TGCGCCAGCAGCCAAGATCCAGGGATATCCTACGAGCAGTACTTC. Amino acid sequence: CASSQDPGISYEQYF.

The rearrangement uses TRBV29-1 and TRBJ2-5; TRBD2 is a possible D gene (5 bases). The V gene's germline CDR1 is SQVTM and CDR2 ANQGSEA. Trimming shortened V by 7 bases and J by 2 bases, and 8 bases separated the two germline ends. The CDR3 is 11 amino acids. Here the CDR3 DNA reads TGCAGCGGGGAGAAGCAAGAGACCCAGTACTTC. Its protein is CSGEKQETQYF. Supplemented by reference TRBV29-1 and TRBJ2-5, the full variable domain reads SAVISQKPSRDICQRGTSLTIQCQVDSQVTMMFWYRQQPGQSLTLIATANQGSEATYESGFVIDKFPISRPNLTFSTLTVSNMSPEDSSIYLCSGEKQETQYFGPGTRLLVL.

As DNA, the CDR3 is TGTGCCAGCAGTCGGGACCTTAATTCACCCCTCCACTTT. This translates into CASSRDLNSPLHF. The chain employs TRBV6-6 and TRBJ1-6, with D possibly TRBD1 on 5 matching bases. CDR1 and CDR2 (germline): MNHNY, SVGAGI (reference sequence). This CDR3 comprises 13 residues. V was cut by 5 bases and J by 6 bases, with 8 bases left in between.

This chain uses TRBV18 with TRBJ2-3; TRBD1 agrees at 10 bases. Germline CDR1 is KGHSH and CDR2 is LQKENI. Unmatched junction bases numbered 3, after V lost 6 bases and J lost 3 bases. The CDR3 runs 14 residues. CDR3 bases: TGTGCCAGCTCGGGACAGGGGTTGACAGATACGCAGTATTTT. Translated: CASSGQGLTDTQYF. Full variable domain (outside the CDR3, taken from reference TRBV18 and TRBJ2-3): NAGVMQNPRHLVRRRGQEARLRCSPMKGHSHVYWYRQLPEEGLKFMVYLQKENIIDESGMPKERFSAEFPKEGPSILRIQQVVRGDSAAYFCASSGQGLTDTQYFGPGTRLTVL.

The V gene is TRBV19, the J gene TRBJ2-7, with 9 bases lining up with TRBD2. From germline, CDR1 is LNHDA and CDR2 SQIVND (reference sequence). Trimming at V came to 3 bases and at J to 2 bases, leaving 5 bases not matched to a gene. The CDR3 covers 15 residues. The CDR3 sequence: CASSMWLAGTYEQYF. CDR3 nucleotide sequence: TGTGCCAGTAGTATGTGGCTAGCGGGAACCTACGAGCAGTACTTC.

This clone has only a few counts. Other DNA variants within this sample encode the same CDR3. This chain connects TRBV18 to TRBJ1-5, with D uncertain. Per the germline V gene, CDR1 is KGHSH and CDR2 is LQKENI. This CDR3 has 12 amino acids. V lost 0 bases, J lost 5 bases, and 2 bases lay in between. The CDR3 DNA is TGTGCCAGCTCACCACCGGATCAGCCCCAGCATTTT. This encodes CASSPPDQPQHF.

V and J are TRBV13 and TRBJ2-1, with 10 nucleotides matching TRBD1. Germline V gene sequence: CDR1 PRHDT, CDR2 FYEKMQ (reference sequence). Trimming took 4 bases from V and 8 from J; bases not matched to a gene: 8. This CDR3 is built from 15 residues. In DNA, the CDR3 is TGTGCCAGCAGCTACCCCGGGACAGGGGATCATGAGCAGTTCTTC. Translation gives CASSYPGTGDHEQFF. Combining the CDR3 with reference TRBV13 and TRBJ2-1 gives the whole variable domain AAGVIQSPRHLIKEKRETATLKCYPIPRHDTVYWYQQGPGQDPQFLISFYEKMQSDKGSIPDRFSAQQFSDYHSELNMSSLELGDSALYFCASSYPGTGDHEQFFGPGTRLTVL.

The chain uses TRBV11-1 and TRBJ2-1; 13 bases fit TRBD2. After removal of 5 bases from V and 4 bases from J, the junction contained 11 bases not matched to a gene. The CDR3 totals 18 residues. CDR1 is SGHAT and CDR2 is FQDESV in the germline V gene (reference sequence). CDR3 loop: CASSRPTSGGPNYNEQFF. DNA for the CDR3: TGTGCCAGCAGCCGCCCGACTAGCGGGGGGCCTAATTACAATGAGCAGTTCTTC.

The chain uses TRBV19 and TRBJ2-5; D possibly corresponds to TRBD1 (5 bases). V was shortened by 4 bases and J by 10 bases, with 19 bases between the two germline ends. The CDR3 is 14 residues long. Germline V CDR1 and CDR2: LNHDA, SQIVND (reference sequence). CDR3 coding DNA: TGTGCCAGTAGTAAGGAAGGGGCAGCTAGGGGCCAGTACTTC. Translated, it gives CASSKEGAARGQYF.